This T cell receptor (beta chain) is from a study of blood T cell repertoires in COVID-19. Study as a whole: Samples of COVID-19 (acute and convalescent) were obtained from the United States, Italy and Spain. T cells, B-cell-depleted T cells, or PBMCs provided the cDNA or gDNA that served as material.

Under the authors' procedure: Scientists estimated how many nucleated cells there were by amplifying reference gene primers. The assay was immunoSEQ multiplex PCR, and TCRdb's table has in-frame clones only and misses some. V, J and clone size are taken as reported in that table, and D and trimming were inferred from the DNA itself. This table has around 250,000 clones, about four fifths appearing once. V was shortened by 2 bases and J by 10 bases, with 18 bases between the two germline ends. The CDR3 consists of 14 residues. The germline V gene encodes CDR1 SGHRS and CDR2 YFSETQ. The TCR comes from a woman aged 40-49 years who had recovered from COVID-19. Sequenced sample: peripheral blood. J is TRBJ1-1 and V is TRBV5-1; D might be TRBD1 (6 bases). CDR3 DNA: TGCGCCAGCAGCTTAAGGGGACAAACAAGAGGAGCTTTCTTT. Amino acids: CASSLRGQTRGAFF.